This entry is about one TCR beta chain. Next came a second PCR, run for roughly 7 to 12 cycles, which used a sample-barcoded 5' primer along with a J-beta primer mix. MiXCR, run by TCRdb on the 5' RACE reads, gives a single entry per CDR3 protein. The table records some 1,800,000 distinct CDR3 sequences, about 39% of them present only once. The CDR3 extends over 16 amino acids. The V end lost 0 bases, the J end lost 4 bases, and 13 bases lay between the germline ends. Germline V CDR1 and CDR2: SGDLS, YYNGEE. The sample originates from a study of blood T cells in healthy people across ages. Sequencing used blood. This TCR derives from a human donor in good health. V gene TRBV9 combines with J gene TRBJ1-4; D uncertain. The DNA of the CDR3 is TGTGCCAGCAGCGTAGATGGGAGGCTCGGTAATGAAAAACTGTTTTTT. Translation: CASSVDGRLGNEKLFF.